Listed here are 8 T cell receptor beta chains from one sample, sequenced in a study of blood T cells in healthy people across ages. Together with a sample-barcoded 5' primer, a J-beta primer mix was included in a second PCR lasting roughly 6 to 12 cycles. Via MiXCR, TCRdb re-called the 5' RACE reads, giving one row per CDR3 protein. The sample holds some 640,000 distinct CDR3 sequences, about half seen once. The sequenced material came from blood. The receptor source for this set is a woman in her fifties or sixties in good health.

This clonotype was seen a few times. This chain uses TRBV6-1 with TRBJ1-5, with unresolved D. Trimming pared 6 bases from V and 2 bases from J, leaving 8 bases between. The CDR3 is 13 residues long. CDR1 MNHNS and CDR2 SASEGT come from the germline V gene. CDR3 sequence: CASSVLGNQPQHF. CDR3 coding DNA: TGTGCCAGCAGCGTTCTAGGCAATCAGCCCCAGCATTTT.

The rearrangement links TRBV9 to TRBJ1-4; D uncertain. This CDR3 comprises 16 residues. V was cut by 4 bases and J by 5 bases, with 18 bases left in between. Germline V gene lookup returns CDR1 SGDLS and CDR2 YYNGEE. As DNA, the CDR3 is TGTGCCAGCAGCCCAGAGTTGAGGAGAAACAATGAAAAACTGTTTTTT. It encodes CASSPELRRNNEKLFF. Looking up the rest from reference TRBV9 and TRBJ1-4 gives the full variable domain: DSGVTQTPKHLITATGQRVTLRCSPRSGDLSVYWYQQSLDQGLQFLIQYYNGEERAKGNILERFSAQQFPDLHSELNLSSLELGDSALYFCASSPELRRNNEKLFFGSGTQLSVL.

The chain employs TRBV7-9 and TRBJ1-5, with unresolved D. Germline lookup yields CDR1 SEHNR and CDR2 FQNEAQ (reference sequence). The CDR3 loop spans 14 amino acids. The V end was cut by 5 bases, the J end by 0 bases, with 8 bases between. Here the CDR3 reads CASSVEASNQPQHF. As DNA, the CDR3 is TGTGCCAGCAGCGTGGAAGCTAGCAATCAGCCCCAGCATTTT.

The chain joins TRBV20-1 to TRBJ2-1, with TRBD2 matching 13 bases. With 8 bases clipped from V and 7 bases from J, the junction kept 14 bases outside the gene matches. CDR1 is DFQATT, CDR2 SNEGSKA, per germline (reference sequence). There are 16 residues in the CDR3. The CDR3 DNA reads TGCAGTTTACTAGCGGGAGGGTCACCCAAGTCAAATGAGCAGTTCTTC. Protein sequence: CSLLAGGSPKSNEQFF.

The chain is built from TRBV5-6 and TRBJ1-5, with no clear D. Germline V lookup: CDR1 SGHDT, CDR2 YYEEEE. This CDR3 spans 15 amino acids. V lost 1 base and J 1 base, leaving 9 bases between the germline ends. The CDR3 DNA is TGTGCCAGCAGCTTGAGGTCAGTAAGCAATCAGCCCCAGCATTTT. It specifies CASSLRSVSNQPQHF.

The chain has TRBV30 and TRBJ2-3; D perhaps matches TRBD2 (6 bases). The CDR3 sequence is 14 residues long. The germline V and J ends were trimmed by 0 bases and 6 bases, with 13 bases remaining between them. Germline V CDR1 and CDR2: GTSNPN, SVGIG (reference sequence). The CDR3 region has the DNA TGTGCCTGGAGTGTAACCGGGAGTGGGGATACGCAGTATTTT. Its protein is CAWSVTGSGDTQYF.

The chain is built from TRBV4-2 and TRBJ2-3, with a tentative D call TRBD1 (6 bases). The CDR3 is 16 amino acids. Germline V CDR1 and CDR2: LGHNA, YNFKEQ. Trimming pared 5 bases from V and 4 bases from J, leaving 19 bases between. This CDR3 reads CASSSRQARGADTQYF. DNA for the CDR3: TGTGCCAGCAGCTCCCGACAGGCTAGAGGCGCAGATACGCAGTATTTT.

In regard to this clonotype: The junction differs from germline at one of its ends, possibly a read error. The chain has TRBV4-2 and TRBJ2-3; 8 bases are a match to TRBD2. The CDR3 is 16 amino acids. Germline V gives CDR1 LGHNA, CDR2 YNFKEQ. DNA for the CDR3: TGTGCCAGCAGCCACGGTACAGCGGGAGTTACAGAGACGCAGTATTTT. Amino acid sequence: CASSHGTAGVTETQYF.